A selection of T cell receptor delta chains follows, all from one sample in a study of DNA immune sequencing with unique molecular identifiers. TCRdb called clones anew from the multiplex PCR reads with CATT. The profile shows approximately 2,300 delta-chain clones, around 15% of them singletons. Sequenced sample: gamma-delta T cells enriched from blood buffy coat, or unenriched PBMCs (not recorded which). The receptors here all came from a human donor in good health. CDR3s include the opening cysteine and the closing phenylalanine or tryptophan. D genes are given only for firm matches. A clone size is listed for some rows: how often the clone was seen (once, few, many), or a class if it is expanded.

v_gene: TRDV2
j_gene: TRDJ1
abundance: medium-sized
d_gene: TRDD3
CDR3nt: TGTGCCTGTGACACCGTAGGCCCTACTGGGGGACTGATCGATAAACTCATCTTT
CDR3aa: CACDTVGPTGGLIDKLIF

v_gene: TRDV2
j_gene: TRDJ1
abundance: medium-sized
d_gene: TRDD3
CDR3nt: TGTGCCTGTGATCCCTTACTGGGGGTCGACACCGATAAACTCATCTTT
CDR3aa: CACDPLLGVDTDKLIF

v_gene: TRDV2
j_gene: TRDJ1
abundance: medium-sized
d_gene: TRDD3
CDR3nt: TGTGCCTGTGACTCGTTACTGGGGGCCAAAACCGATAAACTCATCTTT
CDR3aa: CACDSLLGAKTDKLIF

v_gene: TRDV2
j_gene: TRDJ1
abundance: many
d_gene: TRDD3
CDR3nt: TGTGCCTGTGACTCAGTACTACCTACTGGGGAACTCATCTTT
CDR3aa: CACDSVLPTGELIF

v_gene: TRDV2
j_gene: TRDJ1
abundance: large
d_gene: TRDD3
CDR3nt: TGTGCCTGTGACACGCTGGGGGATAAGGACGATAAACTCATCTTT
CDR3aa: CACDTLGDKDDKLIF

v_gene: TRDV2
j_gene: TRDJ1
abundance: large
d_gene: -
CDR3nt: TGTGCCTGTGACCCTATTGGGAGATACAGAGCCGATAAACTCATCTTT
CDR3aa: CACDPIGRYRADKLIF

v_gene: TRDV2
j_gene: TRDJ1
abundance: medium-sized
d_gene: -
CDR3nt: TGTGCCTGTGACACGGGGATTTCCGATAAACTCATCTTT
CDR3aa: CACDTGISDKLIF

v_gene: TRDV2
j_gene: TRDJ1
abundance: large
d_gene: TRDD3
CDR3nt: TGTGCCTGTGACACCCTCGTGTTGGGGGAGAACACCGATAAACTCATCTTT
CDR3aa: CACDTLVLGENTDKLIF

v_gene: TRDV2
j_gene: TRDJ1
abundance: medium-sized
d_gene: -
CDR3nt: TGTGCCTGTGACACCGTCCTTCCTAAAGGGGATACGGGGGTGAACACCGATAAACTCATCTTT
CDR3aa: CACDTVLPKGDTGVNTDKLIF

v_gene: TRDV2
j_gene: TRDJ1
abundance: medium-sized
d_gene: -
CDR3nt: TGTGCCTGTGACACACTTGATCTTCCCTCCGATAAACTCATCTTT
CDR3aa: CACDTLDLPSDKLIF

v_gene: TRDV2
j_gene: TRDJ1
abundance: medium-sized
d_gene: TRDD3
CDR3nt: TGTGCCTGTGCCCCCCTACTGGGGGATCGCGATAAACTCATCTTT
CDR3aa: CACAPLLGDRDKLIF

v_gene: TRDV2
j_gene: TRDJ1
abundance: hyperexpanded
d_gene: -
CDR3nt: TGTGCCTGTGACCCGTCCGATCGGAAGTACACCGATAAACTCATCTTT
CDR3aa: CACDPSDRKYTDKLIF

v_gene: TRDV2
j_gene: TRDJ3
abundance: -
d_gene: TRDD3
CDR3nt: TGTGCCTGTGACCACACCGGTACTGGGGGATACCGGAGCTCCTGGGACACCCGACAGATGTTTTTC
CDR3aa: CACDHTGTGGYRSSWDTRQMFF

v_gene: TRDV2
j_gene: TRDJ3
abundance: medium-sized
d_gene: TRDD3
CDR3nt: TGTGCCTGTGACACCGTACTGGGGGATACAAGCTCCTGGGACACCCGACAGATGTTTTTC
CDR3aa: CACDTVLGDTSSWDTRQMFF

v_gene: TRDV2
j_gene: TRDJ1
abundance: large
d_gene: -
CDR3nt: TGTGCCTGTGATTCGGTAGAGAACACCGATAAACTCATCTTT
CDR3aa: CACDSVENTDKLIF

v_gene: TRDV2
j_gene: TRDJ1
abundance: many
d_gene: -
CDR3nt: TGTGCCTGTGACACCGTCGACTCACCCGCCGATAAACTCATCTTT
CDR3aa: CACDTVDSPADKLIF

v_gene: TRDV2
j_gene: TRDJ1
abundance: medium-sized
d_gene: -
CDR3nt: TGTGCCTGTGACGCCCTCGGGGGGAAGGCCGATAAACTCATCTTT
CDR3aa: CACDALGGKADKLIF

v_gene: TRAV38-2/DV8
j_gene: TRDJ1
abundance: -
d_gene: -
CDR3nt: TGTGCTTATAGGACCGCGCGTAAAAAGGCCACCGATAAACTCATCTTT
CDR3aa: CAYRTARKKATDKLIF

v_gene: TRDV2
j_gene: TRDJ3
abundance: few
d_gene: TRDD3
CDR3nt: TGTGCCTGTGACACCGTAGAGGCCCTGGGGATACCCGACTCCTGGGACACCCGACAGATGTTTTTC
CDR3aa: CACDTVEALGIPDSWDTRQMFF

v_gene: TRDV1
j_gene: TRDJ1
abundance: -
d_gene: TRDD3
CDR3nt: TGTGCTCTTGGGGAAGAGATTCTGGGGGATGAAAAACTCATCTTT
CDR3aa: CALGEEILGDEKLIF

v_gene: TRDV2
j_gene: TRDJ1
abundance: medium-sized
d_gene: TRDD3
CDR3nt: TGTGCCTGTGACCCCGTCGTACTGGGGGATACTTGGAATTCCGATAAACTCATCTTT
CDR3aa: CACDPVVLGDTWNSDKLIF

v_gene: TRDV2
j_gene: TRDJ1
abundance: medium-sized
d_gene: -
CDR3nt: TGTGCCTGTGACACCGTAGGGGCCTACACCGATAAACTCATCTTT
CDR3aa: CACDTVGAYTDKLIF

v_gene: TRDV2
j_gene: TRDJ3
abundance: medium-sized
d_gene: TRDD3
CDR3nt: TGTGCCTGTGACACCGTTTCCCGACTGGGGGATACCCGAAGCTCCTGGGACACCCGACAGATGTTTTTC
CDR3aa: CACDTVSRLGDTRSSWDTRQMFF

v_gene: TRDV2
j_gene: TRDJ2
abundance: medium-sized
d_gene: TRDD3
CDR3nt: TGTGCCTGTGACACTCTTACTGGGGGACACGCTTTGACAGCACAACTCTTCTTT
CDR3aa: CACDTLTGGHALTAQLFF

v_gene: TRDV3
j_gene: TRDJ1
abundance: -
d_gene: TRDD3
CDR3nt: TGTGCCTTTACTGGGGGATACGCCGATAAACTCATCTTT
CDR3aa: CAFTGGYADKLIF

v_gene: TRDV2
j_gene: TRDJ1
abundance: large
d_gene: -
CDR3nt: TGTGCCTGTGACACCGTAGGGAGTTACACCGATAAACTCATCTTT
CDR3aa: CACDTVGSYTDKLIF

v_gene: TRDV1
j_gene: TRDJ1
abundance: medium-sized
d_gene: -
CDR3nt: TGTGCTCTTGGGGAAAAACTAAAACTCATCTTT
CDR3aa: CALGEKLKLIF

v_gene: TRDV2
j_gene: TRDJ1
abundance: medium-sized
d_gene: TRDD3
CDR3nt: TGTGCCTGTGACTCCTTACTGGGGGATACGTGGGCCGATAAACTCATCTTT
CDR3aa: CACDSLLGDTWADKLIF

v_gene: TRDV1
j_gene: TRDJ1
abundance: medium-sized
d_gene: TRDD3
CDR3nt: TGTGCTCTTGGGGAACTCCGTCCACCTGACCGTCCTGTACTGGGGGTTTCGTACACCGATAAACTCATCTTT
CDR3aa: CALGELRPPDRPVLGVSYTDKLIF

v_gene: TRDV2
j_gene: TRDJ1
abundance: few
d_gene: TRDD3
CDR3nt: TGTGCCTGTGACAGGCTGGGGGATACGAGGAAACATAAACTCATCTTT
CDR3aa: CACDRLGDTRKHKLIF

v_gene: TRDV2
j_gene: TRDJ1
abundance: few
d_gene: TRDD3
CDR3nt: TGTGCCTGTGACACTCTGGGGGATAGGGACGATAAACTCATCTTT
CDR3aa: CACDTLGDRDDKLIF

v_gene: TRDV2
j_gene: TRDJ1
abundance: many
d_gene: -
CDR3nt: TGTGCCTGTGACCCTCTTACTGACCGCTCTTCCTACCCTACTGGGGGAGACACCGATAAACTCATCTTT
CDR3aa: CACDPLTDRSSYPTGGDTDKLIF

v_gene: TRDV1
j_gene: TRDJ1
abundance: -
d_gene: -
CDR3nt: TGTGCTCTTGGGAGGGGACCAGCCAGGCGAGGTTACACCGATAAACTCATCTTT
CDR3aa: CALGRGPARRGYTDKLIF

v_gene: TRDV2
j_gene: TRDJ1
abundance: many
d_gene: TRDD3
CDR3nt: TGTGCCTGTGACACCCTACTGGGGGATACGCCCACCGATAAACTCATCTTT
CDR3aa: CACDTLLGDTPTDKLIF

v_gene: TRDV2
j_gene: TRDJ3
abundance: large
d_gene: TRDD3
CDR3nt: TGTGCCTGTGAACCGTACTGGGGGATACGGGGCTCCTGGGACACCCGACAGATGTTTTTC
CDR3aa: CACEPYWGIRGSWDTRQMFF

v_gene: TRDV3
j_gene: TRDJ1
abundance: medium-sized
d_gene: TRDD3
CDR3nt: TGTGCCTTGTCCGACTGGGGGATCTACACCGATAAACTCATCTTT
CDR3aa: CALSDWGIYTDKLIF

v_gene: TRDV2
j_gene: TRDJ1
abundance: large
d_gene: TRDD3
CDR3nt: TGTGCCTGTGACACGTTACTGGGGGATACGCGAGACACCGATAAACTCATCTTT
CDR3aa: CACDTLLGDTRDTDKLIF

v_gene: TRDV2
j_gene: TRDJ1
abundance: -
d_gene: TRDD3
CDR3nt: TGTGCCTGTGACACGGTATCCTACGGAGCACTGGGGGATACTGGAACCGATAAACTCATCTTT
CDR3aa: CACDTVSYGALGDTGTDKLIF

v_gene: TRDV2
j_gene: TRDJ1
abundance: many
d_gene: TRDD3
CDR3nt: TGTGCCTGTGACCCGGTACTGGGGGTCTACACCGATAAACTCATCTTT
CDR3aa: CACDPVLGVYTDKLIF